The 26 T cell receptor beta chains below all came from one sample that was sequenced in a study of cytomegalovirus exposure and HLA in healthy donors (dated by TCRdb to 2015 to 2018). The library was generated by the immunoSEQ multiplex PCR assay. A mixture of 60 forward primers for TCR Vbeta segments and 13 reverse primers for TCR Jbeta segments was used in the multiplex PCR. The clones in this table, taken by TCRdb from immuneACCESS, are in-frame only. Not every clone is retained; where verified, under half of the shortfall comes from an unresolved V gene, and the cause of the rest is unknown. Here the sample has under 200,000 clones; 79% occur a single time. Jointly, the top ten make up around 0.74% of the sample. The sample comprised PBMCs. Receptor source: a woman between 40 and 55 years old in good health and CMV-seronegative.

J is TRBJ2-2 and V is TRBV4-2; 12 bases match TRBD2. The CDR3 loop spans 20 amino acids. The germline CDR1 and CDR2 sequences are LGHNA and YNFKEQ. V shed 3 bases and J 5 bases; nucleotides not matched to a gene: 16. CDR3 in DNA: TGTGCCAGCAGCCATGCTCAAACGGGGCTAGCGGGAGGGAGGACCGGGGAGCTGTTTTTT. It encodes CASSHAQTGLAGGRTGELFF.

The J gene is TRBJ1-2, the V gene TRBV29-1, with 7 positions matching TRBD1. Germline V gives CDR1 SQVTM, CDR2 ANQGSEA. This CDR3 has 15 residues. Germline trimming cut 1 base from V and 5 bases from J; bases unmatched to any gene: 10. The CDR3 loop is CSVEAGTALFYGYTF. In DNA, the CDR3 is TGCAGCGTTGAAGCCGGGACAGCACTATTTTATGGCTACACCTTC. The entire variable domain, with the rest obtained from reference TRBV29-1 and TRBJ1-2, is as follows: SAVISQKPSRDICQRGTSLTIQCQVDSQVTMMFWYRQQPGQSLTLIATANQGSEATYESGFVIDKFPISRPNLTFSTLTVSNMSPEDSSIYLCSVEAGTALFYGYTFGSGTRLTVV.

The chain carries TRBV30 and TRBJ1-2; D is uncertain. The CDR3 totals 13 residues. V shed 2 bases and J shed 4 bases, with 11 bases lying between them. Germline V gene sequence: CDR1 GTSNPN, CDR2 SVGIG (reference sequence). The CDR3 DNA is TGTGCCTGGAGTTACAGAGATGGCTATGGCTACACCTTC. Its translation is CAWSYRDGYGYTF.

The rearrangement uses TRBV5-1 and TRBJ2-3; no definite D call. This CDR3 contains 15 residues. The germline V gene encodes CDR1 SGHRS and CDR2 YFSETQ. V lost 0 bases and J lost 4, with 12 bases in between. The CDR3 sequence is CASSLDGTRADTQYF. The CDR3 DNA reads TGCGCCAGCAGCTTGGATGGCACCCGGGCAGATACGCAGTATTTT.

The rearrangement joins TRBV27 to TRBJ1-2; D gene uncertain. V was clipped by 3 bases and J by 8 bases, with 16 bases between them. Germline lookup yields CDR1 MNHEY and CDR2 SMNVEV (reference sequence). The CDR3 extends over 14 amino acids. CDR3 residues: CASSFDPAREGYTF. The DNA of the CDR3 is TGTGCCAGCAGTTTTGATCCGGCCCGGGAGGGCTACACCTTC.

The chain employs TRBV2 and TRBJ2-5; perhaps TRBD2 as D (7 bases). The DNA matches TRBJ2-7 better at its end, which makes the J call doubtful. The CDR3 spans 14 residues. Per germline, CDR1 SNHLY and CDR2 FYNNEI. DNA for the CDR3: TGTGCCAGCAAGGGGGGGTCACGGAATTACGAGCAGTACTTC. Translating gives CASKGGSRNYEQYF.

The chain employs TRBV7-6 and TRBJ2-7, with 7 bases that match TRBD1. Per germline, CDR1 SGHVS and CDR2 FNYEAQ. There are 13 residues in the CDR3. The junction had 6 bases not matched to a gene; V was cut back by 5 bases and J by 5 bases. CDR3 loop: CASSNRGRNEQYF. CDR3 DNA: TGTGCCAGCAGCAACAGGGGTCGCAACGAGCAGTACTTC.

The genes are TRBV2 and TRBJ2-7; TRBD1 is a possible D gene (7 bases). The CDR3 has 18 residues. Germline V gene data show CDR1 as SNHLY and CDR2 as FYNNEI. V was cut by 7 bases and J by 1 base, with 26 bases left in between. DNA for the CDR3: TGTGCCAGCATTTCAGGGGGGCTAGGGGGGCGAGGTTCCTACGAGCAGTACTTC. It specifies CASISGGLGGRGSYEQYF. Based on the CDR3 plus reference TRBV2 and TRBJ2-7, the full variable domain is EPEVTQTPSHQVTQMGQEVILRCVPISNHLYFYWYRQILGQKVEFLVSFYNNEISEKSEIFDDQFSVERPDGSNFTLKIRSTKLEDSAMYFCASISGGLGGRGSYEQYFGPGTRLTVT.

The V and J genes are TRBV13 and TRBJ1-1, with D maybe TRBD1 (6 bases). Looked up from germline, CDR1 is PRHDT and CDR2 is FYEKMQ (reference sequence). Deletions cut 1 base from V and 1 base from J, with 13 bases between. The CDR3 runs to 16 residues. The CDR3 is CASSLAGGVPNTEAFF. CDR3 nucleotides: TGTGCCAGCAGCTTAGCGGGGGGCGTTCCGAACACTGAAGCTTTCTTT.

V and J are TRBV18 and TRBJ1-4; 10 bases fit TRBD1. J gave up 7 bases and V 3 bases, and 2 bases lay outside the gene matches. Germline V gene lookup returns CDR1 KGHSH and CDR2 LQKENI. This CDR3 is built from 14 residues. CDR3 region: CASSPGQGLEKLFF. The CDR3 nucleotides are TGTGCCAGCTCACCGGGACAGGGGCTTGAAAAACTGTTTTTT.

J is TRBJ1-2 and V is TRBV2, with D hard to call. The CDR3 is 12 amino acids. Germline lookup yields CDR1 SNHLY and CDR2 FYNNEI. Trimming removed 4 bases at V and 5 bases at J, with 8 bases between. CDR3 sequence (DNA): TGTGCCAGCAGTGTCCGGGGTTATGGCTACACCTTC. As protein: CASSVRGYGYTF.

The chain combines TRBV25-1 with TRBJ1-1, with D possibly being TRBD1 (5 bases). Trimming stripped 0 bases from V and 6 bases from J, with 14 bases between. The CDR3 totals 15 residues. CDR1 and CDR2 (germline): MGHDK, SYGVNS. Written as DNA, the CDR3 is TGTGCCAGCAGTGAATATATCGGGGGACCCGCTGAAGCTTTCTTT. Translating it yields CASSEYIGGPAEAFF.

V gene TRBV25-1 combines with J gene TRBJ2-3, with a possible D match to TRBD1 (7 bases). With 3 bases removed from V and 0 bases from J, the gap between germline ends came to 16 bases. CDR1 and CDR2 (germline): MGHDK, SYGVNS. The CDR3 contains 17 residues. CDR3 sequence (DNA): TGTGCCAGCAGTGACCCCCCAGGGGGGTCTAGCACAGATACGCAGTATTTT. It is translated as CASSDPPGGSSTDTQYF.

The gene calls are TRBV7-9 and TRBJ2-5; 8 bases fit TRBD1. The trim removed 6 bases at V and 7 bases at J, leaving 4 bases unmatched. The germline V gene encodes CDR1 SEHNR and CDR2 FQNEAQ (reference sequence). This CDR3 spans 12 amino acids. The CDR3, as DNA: TGTGCCAGCAGACTTACAGGGGGGACCCAGTACTTC. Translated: CASRLTGGTQYF.

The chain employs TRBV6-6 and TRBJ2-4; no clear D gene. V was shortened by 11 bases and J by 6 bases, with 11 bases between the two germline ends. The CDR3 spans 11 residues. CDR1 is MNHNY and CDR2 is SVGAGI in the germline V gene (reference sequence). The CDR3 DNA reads TGTGCCTCTCGGTCGGGAAACATTCAGTACTTC. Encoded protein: CASRSGNIQYF.

The CDR3 is CSARVEGGYTF. The CDR3 DNA reads as TGCAGTGCTAGAGTAGAGGGAGGCTACACCTTC. J is TRBJ1-2 and V is TRBV20-1, with D unclear. Germline V lookup: CDR1 DFQATT, CDR2 SNEGSKA (reference sequence). Trimming took 1 base from V and 8 from J, leaving 8 bases between them. This CDR3 has 11 residues.

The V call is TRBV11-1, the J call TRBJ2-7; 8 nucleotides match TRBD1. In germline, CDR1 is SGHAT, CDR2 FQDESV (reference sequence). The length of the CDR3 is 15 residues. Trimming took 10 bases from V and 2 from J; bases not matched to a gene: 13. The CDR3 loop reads CATAIGDRSTYEQYF. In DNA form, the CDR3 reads TGTGCCACTGCAATCGGGGACAGGAGTACCTACGAGCAGTACTTC.

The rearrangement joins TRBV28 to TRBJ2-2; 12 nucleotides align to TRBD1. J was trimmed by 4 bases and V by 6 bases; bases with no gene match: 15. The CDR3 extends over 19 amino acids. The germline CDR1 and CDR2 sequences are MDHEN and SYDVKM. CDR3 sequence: CASSAATIRDRGLTGELFF. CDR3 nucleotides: TGTGCCAGCAGCGCAGCTACCATCCGGGACAGGGGGCTCACCGGGGAGCTGTTTTTT.

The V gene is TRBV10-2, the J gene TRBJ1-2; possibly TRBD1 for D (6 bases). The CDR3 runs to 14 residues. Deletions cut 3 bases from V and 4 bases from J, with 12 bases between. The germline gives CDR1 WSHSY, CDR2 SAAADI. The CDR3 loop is CASSEPGTLYGYTF. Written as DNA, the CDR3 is TGCGCCAGCAGTGAACCAGGGACACTCTATGGCTACACCTTC.

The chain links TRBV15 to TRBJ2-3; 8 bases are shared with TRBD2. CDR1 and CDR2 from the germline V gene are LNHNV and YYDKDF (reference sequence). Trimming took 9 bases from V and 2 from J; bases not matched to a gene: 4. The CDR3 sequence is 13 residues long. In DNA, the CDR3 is TGTGCCACTTTAGCGGGACCCACAGATACGCAGTATTTT. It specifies CATLAGPTDTQYF.

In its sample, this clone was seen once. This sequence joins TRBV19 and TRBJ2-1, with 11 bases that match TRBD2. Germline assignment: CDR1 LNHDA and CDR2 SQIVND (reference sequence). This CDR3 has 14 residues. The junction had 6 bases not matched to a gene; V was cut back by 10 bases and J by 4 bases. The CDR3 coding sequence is TGTGCCACCCGGGGACTAGCGGCTTACAATGAGCAGTTCTTC. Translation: CATRGLAAYNEQFF.

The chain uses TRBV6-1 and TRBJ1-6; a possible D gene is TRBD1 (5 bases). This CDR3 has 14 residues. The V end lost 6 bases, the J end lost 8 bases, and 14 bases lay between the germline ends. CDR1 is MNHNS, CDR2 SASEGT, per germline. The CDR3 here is CASSSEWGDSPLHF. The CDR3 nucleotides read TGTGCCAGCAGCTCCGAATGGGGGGATTCACCCCTCCACTTT.

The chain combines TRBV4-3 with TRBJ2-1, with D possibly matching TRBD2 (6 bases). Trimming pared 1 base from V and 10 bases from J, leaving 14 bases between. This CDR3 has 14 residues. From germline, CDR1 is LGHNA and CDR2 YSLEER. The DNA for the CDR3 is TGCGCCAGCAGCCAAGTCCCTTCCAGCGGGGAGCAGTTCTTC. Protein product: CASSQVPSSGEQFF.

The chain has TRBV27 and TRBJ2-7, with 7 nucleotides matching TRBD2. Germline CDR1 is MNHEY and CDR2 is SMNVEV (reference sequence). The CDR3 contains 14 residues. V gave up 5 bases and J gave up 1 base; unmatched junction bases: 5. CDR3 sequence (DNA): TGTGCCAGCAGTAGGGGACTACCATCCTACGAGCAGTACTTC. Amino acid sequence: CASSRGLPSYEQYF.

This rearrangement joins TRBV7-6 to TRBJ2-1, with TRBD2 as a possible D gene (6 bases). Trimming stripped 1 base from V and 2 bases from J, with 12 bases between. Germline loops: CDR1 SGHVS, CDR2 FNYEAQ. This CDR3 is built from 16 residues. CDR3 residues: CASSLVAAEPYNEQFF. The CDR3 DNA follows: TGTGCCAGCAGCTTAGTAGCGGCAGAGCCCTACAATGAGCAGTTCTTC.

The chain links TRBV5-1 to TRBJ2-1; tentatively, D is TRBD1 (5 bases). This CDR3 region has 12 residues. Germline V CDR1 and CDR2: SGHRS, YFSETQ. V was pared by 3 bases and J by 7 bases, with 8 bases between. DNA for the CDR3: TGCGCCAGCAGCTGGAAGGGGAATGAGCAGTTCTTC. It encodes CASSWKGNEQFF.